The 23 T cell receptor beta chains below all came from one sample that was sequenced in a study of follicular helper T cells after annual influenza vaccination. Time point reported: 2015-2016 season, 7 days after influenza vaccination. TCRdb keeps only in-frame clones here, not all; method: immunoSEQ multiplex PCR. This sample has some 5,600 clones, with approximately 84% found just once. Specimen: CXCR5+ CD38- circulating T follicular helper cells from blood, collected 7 days after influenza vaccination. Subset here: circulating Tfh, non-naive CD4+CXCR5+PD-1+ (ICOS+CD38+ or ICOS-CD38-). The receptor source for this set is an adult who received the influenza vaccine.

This chain connects TRBV9 to TRBJ2-5, with 13 nucleotides matching TRBD2. V dropped 2 bases and J dropped 4; count of bases not matched to a gene: 5. The germline gives CDR1 SGDLS, CDR2 YYNGEE. This CDR3 is 16 amino acids long. CDR3 nucleotides: TGTGCCAGCAGCGTCGGGACTAGCGGGAACGTAGAGACCCAGTACTTC. It codes for CASSVGTSGNVETQYF.

The table lists this clone with a count of one. This sequence joins TRBV19 and TRBJ1-6; D might be TRBD1 (5 bases). The CDR3 contains 14 residues. Germline CDR1 and CDR2: LNHDA and SQIVND (reference sequence). V lost 3 bases and J lost 5, with 8 bases in between. DNA of the CDR3: TGTGCCAGTAGTATGGGGGGAAATAATTCACCCCTCCACTTT. Its protein product is CASSMGGNNSPLHF.

The J gene is TRBJ1-2, the V gene TRBV5-5; D gene unclear. The germline gives CDR1 SGHKS, CDR2 YYEKEE (reference sequence). Trimming stripped 0 bases from V and 0 bases from J, with 6 bases between. The CDR3 extends over 14 amino acids. This CDR3 reads CASSLGGANYGYTF. The CDR3 coding sequence is TGTGCCAGCAGCTTGGGGGGAGCTAACTATGGCTACACCTTC.

The V and J genes are TRBV6-5 and TRBJ2-7; 9 positions match TRBD2. The V segment lost 7 bases and the J segment 7 bases; nucleotides outside the gene matches: 14. The CDR3 covers 15 residues. Per germline, CDR1 MNHEY and CDR2 SVGAGI. The CDR3, as DNA: TGTGCCAGCATTCCGGCAGCGGGAGGTCGGGGGGAGCAGTACTTC. Protein: CASIPAAGGRGEQYF.

This clone was found a few times. J is TRBJ2-7 and V is TRBV18; a possible D gene is TRBD1 (6 bases). Germline CDR1 is KGHSH and CDR2 is LQKENI. V was pared by 5 bases and J by 6 bases, with 14 bases between. The CDR3 loop spans 13 amino acids. CDR3 amino acids: CASSLQGSGEQYF. The CDR3 coding sequence is TGTGCCAGCTCATTACAGGGTTCCGGCGAGCAGTACTTC.

This rearrangement joins TRBV28 to TRBJ1-2, with D hard to call. The V gene's germline CDR1 is MDHEN and CDR2 SYDVKM. Between the trimmed V and J ends, which lost 6 bases and 3 bases, there was a span of 8 bases. This CDR3 is 12 amino acids long. In DNA, the CDR3 is TGTGCCAGCAGGGCAGGATACTATGGCTACACCTTC. It yields the protein CASRAGYYGYTF.

This clone came up a few times. The gene calls are TRBV5-6 and TRBJ2-7; 11 bases agree with TRBD1. The CDR3 length is 13 residues. V trimming: 3 bases; J trimming: 5 bases; junction bases outside the gene matches: 1. The germline CDR1 and CDR2 sequences are SGHDT and YYEEEE. The CDR3 is CASSWDRGDEQYF. Written as DNA, the CDR3 is TGTGCCAGCAGCTGGGACAGGGGGGACGAGCAGTACTTC.

The chain joins TRBV28 to TRBJ2-1, with TRBD1 matching over 9 bases. Looked up from germline, CDR1 is MDHEN and CDR2 is SYDVKM. Trimming cost V 5 bases and J 2 bases; bases outside gene matches: 4. The length of the CDR3 is 15 residues. CDR3 nucleotides: TGTGCCAGCAGTGGGGGACAGGGCCCCTACAATGAGCAGTTCTTC. This translates into CASSGGQGPYNEQFF.

This clone was detected once. The chain employs TRBV30 and TRBJ2-1, with 8 bases lining up with TRBD2. CDR1 is GTSNPN and CDR2 is SVGIG in the germline V gene (reference sequence). The ends lost 7 bases at V and 8 bases at J; junction bases unmatched: 7. This CDR3 has 12 residues. CDR3 region: CASIRAGDEQFF. CDR3 nucleotides: TGTGCCTCGATTCGAGCGGGAGATGAGCAGTTCTTC.

DNA of the CDR3: TGTGCCAGCAGCTCGGGTACAGGGGCAAACTACAATGAGCAGTTCTTC. Its translation: CASSSGTGANYNEQFF. The chain combines TRBV5-4 with TRBJ2-1; 7 bases are shared with TRBD1. This CDR3 has 16 residues. Losses at the gene ends were 3 bases for V and 3 bases for J; bases not matched to a gene: 9. Looked up from germline, CDR1 is SGHNT and CDR2 is YYREEE (reference sequence).

The V call is TRBV18, the J call TRBJ2-7; D is ambiguous. The CDR3 contains 14 residues. The germline CDR1 and CDR2 sequences are KGHSH and LQKENI. V was clipped by 5 bases and J by 0 bases, with 11 bases between them. The CDR3 loop is CASSSTLSSYEQYF. The CDR3 nucleotides are TGTGCCAGCTCATCGACCTTAAGCTCCTACGAGCAGTACTTC.

The V and J genes are TRBV15 and TRBJ2-5; D might be TRBD1 (5 bases). This CDR3 is 13 amino acids long. Germline-derived CDR1 and CDR2 are LNHNV and YYDKDF (reference sequence). V lost 4 bases and J 2 bases, leaving 8 bases between the germline ends. CDR3 DNA sequence: TGTGCCACCAGCAAAGGGGTACAAGAGACCCAGTACTTC. This codes for CATSKGVQETQYF.

This clone occurred once. V gene TRBV28 combines with J gene TRBJ2-5; 16 bases fit TRBD2. Germline loops: CDR1 MDHEN, CDR2 SYDVKM. V was clipped by 5 bases and J by 2 bases; unmatched bases: 11. The CDR3 totals 19 residues. In DNA, the CDR3 is TGTGCCAGCAGTGCCCCGGGACTAGCGGGGGGGCCGCAGCAAGAGACCCAGTACTTC. It codes for CASSAPGLAGGPQQETQYF. The full variable domain, with the rest looked up from reference TRBV28 and TRBJ2-5, is DVKVTQSSRYLVKRTGEKVFLECVQDMDHENMFWYRQDPGLGLRLIYFSYDVKMKEKGDIPEGYSVSREKKERFSLILESASTNQTSMYLCASSAPGLAGGPQQETQYFGPGTRLLVL.

The chain uses TRBV20-1 and TRBJ2-3; the D is unclear. The CDR3 is made up of 11 amino acids. Germline loops: CDR1 DFQATT, CDR2 SNEGSKA (reference sequence). Here the CDR3 reads CSSMGTDTQYF. In DNA form, the CDR3 reads TGCAGCTCTATGGGCACAGATACGCAGTATTTT.

This clone was recorded once. The V and J genes are TRBV21-1 and TRBJ2-2; TRBD2 reflects the table's D call only, with no check against the DNA. TRBV21-1 is labeled a pseudogene. This CDR3 is built from 19 residues. For the CDR3, the DNA is TGTGCCAGCAGCCTACAACAGCGGTGCTTCAGCGGGGGCACCGGGGAGCTGTTTTTT. Amino acids: CASSLQQRCFSGGTGELFF.

The chain's CDR3 is CASQEPGGETQYF. Here the CDR3 DNA reads TGTGCCAGCCAAGAGCCAGGGGGAGAGACCCAGTACTTC. This chain links TRBV18 with TRBJ2-5; 7 nucleotides match TRBD1. The CDR3 runs 13 residues. Germline loops: CDR1 KGHSH, CDR2 LQKENI. The trim removed 8 bases at V and 4 bases at J, leaving 7 bases unmatched.

This chain links TRBV28 with TRBJ1-4, with D possibly TRBD1 on 5 matching bases. Between the trimmed V and J ends, which lost 8 bases and 8 bases, there was a span of 18 bases. Germline CDR1 MDHEN, CDR2 SYDVKM. The CDR3 sequence is 14 residues long. The CDR3 spells CASSRGADEEKLFF. The DNA of the CDR3 is TGTGCCAGCTCTAGAGGGGCGGATGAGGAAAAACTGTTTTTT.

The rearrangement joins TRBV19 to TRBJ2-2; no firm D call. CDR1 and CDR2 (germline): LNHDA, SQIVND (reference sequence). V lost 5 bases, J lost 7 bases, and 11 bases lay in between. The CDR3 runs 13 residues. This chain's CDR3 is CASSLGLVGELFF. DNA of the CDR3: TGTGCCAGTAGTTTGGGATTGGTCGGGGAGCTGTTTTTT.

The chain combines TRBV14 with TRBJ2-2, with D uncertain. The CDR3 covers 15 residues. In germline, CDR1 is SGHDN, CDR2 FVKESK. V lost 4 bases, J lost 1 base, and 10 bases lay in between. CDR3 bases: TGTGCCAGCAGCCCGCTTGGCGAGAACACCGGGGAGCTGTTTTTT. This gives the protein CASSPLGENTGELFF.

The V and J genes are TRBV4-2 and TRBJ1-3, with D possibly matching TRBD1 (5 bases). Germline-derived CDR1 and CDR2 are LGHNA and YNFKEQ. The length of the CDR3 is 15 residues. Trimming took 1 base from V and 4 from J, leaving 11 bases between them. CDR3 coding DNA: TGTGCCAGCAGCCAAGTGGGGGGGTCAGGAAACACCATATATTTT. Translation gives CASSQVGGSGNTIYF.

The chain uses TRBV19 and TRBJ2-2; 8 nucleotides align to TRBD1. In germline, CDR1 is LNHDA, CDR2 SQIVND (reference sequence). V lost 5 bases and J lost 5; bases outside the gene matches: 7. The CDR3 has 15 residues. The CDR3 DNA reads TGTGCCAGTAGTTCCCGGGACAGGAGGACCGGGGAGCTGTTTTTT. This translates into CASSSRDRRTGELFF.

This clone was seen once. The chain has TRBV2 and TRBJ2-5, with D perhaps TRBD2 (5 bases). V shed 6 bases and J shed 5 bases, with 10 bases lying between them. Germline V gene sequence: CDR1 SNHLY, CDR2 FYNNEI. The CDR3 runs 12 residues. The CDR3 DNA follows: TGTGCCAGCAGACCTGAGGGTGAGACCCAGTACTTC. Translation: CASRPEGETQYF.

The chain recombines TRBV6-5 with TRBJ2-7; possible D gene TRBD2, 6 bases. Trimming left V 5 bases short and J 4 bases short, with 15 bases between. The CDR3 is 14 amino acids. Per the germline V gene, CDR1 is MNHEY and CDR2 is SVGAGI. The CDR3 here is CASSRDGGQYEQYF. The DNA for the CDR3 is TGTGCCAGCAGTAGGGACGGGGGTCAGTACGAGCAGTACTTC.